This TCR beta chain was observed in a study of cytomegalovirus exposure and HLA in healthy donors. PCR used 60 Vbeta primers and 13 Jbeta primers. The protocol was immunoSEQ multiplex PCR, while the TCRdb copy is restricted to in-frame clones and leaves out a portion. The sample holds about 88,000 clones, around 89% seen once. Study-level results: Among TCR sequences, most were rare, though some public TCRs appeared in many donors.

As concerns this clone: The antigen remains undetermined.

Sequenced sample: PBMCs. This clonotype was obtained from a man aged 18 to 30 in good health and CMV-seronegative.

Here the CDR3 DNA reads TGTGCCAGCAGTTTAGTGGGGCCGCGGATTTATAGCAATCAGCCCCAGCATTTT. Protein product: CASSLVGPRIYSNQPQHF. The V call is TRBV28, the J call TRBJ1-5; D is possibly TRBD1 (5 bases). The germline V gene encodes CDR1 MDHEN and CDR2 SYDVKM. The V and J ends lost 2 bases and 0 bases respectively, with 17 bases between them. The CDR3 extends over 18 amino acids. Full variable domain (rest looked up from reference TRBV28 and TRBJ1-5): DVKVTQSSRYLVKRTGEKVFLECVQDMDHENMFWYRQDPGLGLRLIYFSYDVKMKEKGDIPEGYSVSREKKERFSLILESASTNQTSMYLCASSLVGPRIYSNQPQHFGDGTRLSIL.